This T cell receptor (beta chain) was documented in a study of shared clonotypes between healthy human individuals. Some clones are missing from TCRdb's copy, which holds only in-frame ones; the method was immunoSEQ multiplex PCR. The sample holds millions of clones, more than 85% seen once. The table lists this clone with a count of one. CD45RO-negative cells were positively selected for CCR7, leaving out terminally differentiated effector memory CD45RA+ cells. This CDR3 contains 15 residues. Germline V gives CDR1 MGHRA, CDR2 YSYEKL. Trimming removed 2 bases from V and 7 bases from J, with 12 bases in between.

This TCR came from a young man in good health. Some clones in this sample may be carry-over from other donors' samples. The sequencing input was naive CD8+ T cells from PBMCs. V usage is TRBV4-1 and J usage is TRBJ1-6; D is undetermined. CDR3 sequence reads: CASSQPSTGNSPLHF. For the CDR3, the DNA is TGCGCCAGCAGCCAACCCTCGACCGGGAATTCACCCCTCCACTTT.